The 26 T cell receptor beta chains below were found in one sample sequenced in a study of blood T cell repertoires in COVID-19. Profiling relied on immunoSEQ multiplex PCR, and the TCRdb table lists in-frame clones only, not all of them. The sample has 300,000 to 400,000 clones; around 87% are singletons. The sequencing input was peripheral blood. Receptors were obtained from a woman in her forties or fifties who had recovered from COVID-19.

The CDR3 DNA follows: TGTGCCAGCAGCTTGAGTTGGTACGAGCAGTACTTC. This encodes CASSLSWYEQYF. V usage is TRBV7-9 and J usage is TRBJ2-7, with D hard to call. V lost 3 bases and J lost 4, with 7 bases in between. Germline CDR1 reads SEHNR; CDR2 reads FQNEAQ (reference sequence). The CDR3 runs 12 residues.

V is TRBV6-6 and J is TRBJ1-6; D is uncertain. V was pared by 2 bases and J by 3 bases, with 8 bases between. Germline V gene sequence: CDR1 MNHNY, CDR2 SVGAGI (reference sequence). CDR3 length: 15 residues. CDR3 DNA sequence: TGTGCCAGCAGTTACGGAGCAGACTATAATTCACCCCTCCACTTT. Its protein product is CASSYGADYNSPLHF.

V and J are TRBV6-2 or TRBV6-3 and TRBJ2-5, with 8 bases lining up with TRBD2. Per germline, CDR1 MNHEY and CDR2 SVGEGT. With 6 bases clipped from V and 2 bases from J, the junction kept 17 bases outside the gene matches. This CDR3 region has 18 residues. The CDR3 DNA reads TGTGCCAGCAGCTGGACGCCCTCGGGACTAGGAATTCAAGAGACCCAGTACTTC. Translated: CASSWTPSGLGIQETQYF.

This chain joins TRBV5-1 and TRBJ1-1; 7 nucleotides match TRBD1. The CDR3 sequence is 14 residues long. With V trimmed by 3 bases and J by 1 base, 3 bases remained unmatched. Germline V lookup: CDR1 SGHRS, CDR2 YFSETQ. The CDR3 sequence is CASSSGTANTEAFF. Written as DNA, the CDR3 is TGCGCCAGCAGCTCGGGGACAGCGAACACTGAAGCTTTCTTT. The whole variable domain, remainder taken from reference TRBV5-1 and TRBJ1-1, is KAGVTQTPRYLIKTRGQQVTLSCSPISGHRSVSWYQQTPGQGLQFLFEYFSETQRNKGNFPGRFSGRQFSNSRSEMNVSTLELGDSALYLCASSSGTANTEAFFGQGTRLTVV.

The J gene is TRBJ1-1, the V gene TRBV19; 8 bases are a match to TRBD1. CDR3 length equals 14 residues. J gave up 4 bases and V 3 bases, and 4 bases lay outside the gene matches. The germline CDR1 and CDR2 sequences are LNHDA and SQIVND (reference sequence). This CDR3 reads CASSITTGGTEAFF. DNA for the CDR3: TGTGCCAGTAGTATTACTACAGGGGGCACTGAAGCTTTCTTT.

The chain couples TRBV4-2 to TRBJ1-1; no definite D call. This CDR3 is 14 amino acids long. The V and J ends lost 4 bases and 4 bases respectively, with 13 bases between them. Per germline, CDR1 LGHNA and CDR2 YNFKEQ. This chain's CDR3 is CASSPDQGSTEAFF. The CDR3 region has the DNA TGTGCCAGCAGCCCGGACCAAGGGAGCACTGAAGCTTTCTTT.

The chain carries TRBV4-3 and TRBJ2-7; TRBD2 might be the D (5 bases). With 0 bases removed from V and 12 bases from J, the gap between germline ends came to 18 bases. The CDR3 covers 14 residues. Germline-derived CDR1 and CDR2 are LGHNA and YSLEER. CDR3 DNA: TGCGCCAGCAGCCAAGATTATATGGCTCGGGGTGTGTACTTC. Protein product: CASSQDYMARGVYF.

V is TRBV27 and J is TRBJ2-3; D perhaps matches TRBD2 (6 bases). Germline V gene lookup returns CDR1 MNHEY and CDR2 SMNVEV (reference sequence). The CDR3 consists of 14 residues. Trimming shortened V by 2 bases and J by 4 bases, and 10 bases separated the two germline ends. The CDR3 region is CASSLERRADTQYF. CDR3 in DNA: TGTGCCAGCAGTTTAGAGAGGAGGGCAGATACGCAGTATTTT.

V is TRBV11-2 and J is TRBJ2-3, with TRBD1 identical over 8 bases. The CDR3 sequence is 14 residues long. Trimming at V came to 5 bases and at J to 5 bases, leaving 6 bases not matched to a gene. The germline CDR1 and CDR2 sequences are SGHAT and FQNNGV. The CDR3 sequence: CASSRNTGGDTQYF. CDR3 coding DNA: TGTGCCAGCAGCCGGAACACAGGGGGAGATACGCAGTATTTT.

The rearrangement links TRBV9 to TRBJ1-3; 7 bases fit TRBD1. There are 18 residues in the CDR3. Germline values: CDR1 SGDLS, CDR2 YYNGEE. The V gene end was trimmed by 0 bases and the J gene end by 4 bases; junction bases not matched to a gene: 13. The CDR3 sequence: CASSVALLTGAEGNTIYF. The CDR3 region has the DNA TGTGCCAGCAGCGTAGCCCTCCTCACAGGGGCCGAGGGAAACACCATATATTTT.

The chain employs TRBV28 and TRBJ2-2; 9 bases match TRBD2. The CDR3 has 15 amino acids. Per the germline V gene, CDR1 is MDHEN and CDR2 is SYDVKM. The J segment lost 5 bases and the V segment lost 6 bases, leaving 7 bases of the junction unmatched. The CDR3, as DNA: TGTGCCAGCAGCCCTGGGCTAGCGGGGACCGGGGAGCTGTTTTTT. Translated: CASSPGLAGTGELFF.

This rearrangement joins TRBV30 to TRBJ2-1; 11 nucleotides match TRBD2. The CDR3 sequence is 15 residues long. Unmatched junction bases numbered 9, after V lost 8 bases and J lost 3 bases. Germline CDR1 GTSNPN, CDR2 SVGIG (reference sequence). CDR3 loop: CAGRPTSGIYNEQFF. The CDR3, as DNA: TGTGCCGGACGCCCGACTAGCGGGATCTACAATGAGCAGTTCTTC.

This chain uses TRBV6-6 with TRBJ1-4; 8 bases line up with TRBD1. V shed 7 bases and J 3 bases; nucleotides not matched to a gene: 4. The CDR3 length is 14 residues. Per the germline V gene, CDR1 is MNHNY and CDR2 is SVGAGI (reference sequence). The CDR3 nucleotides read TGTGCCAGCAACGGACAGGGCGCTAATGAAAAACTGTTTTTT. It codes for CASNGQGANEKLFF.

This rearrangement joins TRBV6-2 or TRBV6-3 to TRBJ2-3; D may be TRBD1 (6 bases). CDR3 size: 16 residues. Germline assignment: CDR1 MNHEY and CDR2 SVGEGT. V lost 2 bases, J lost 3 bases, and 15 bases lay in between. CDR3 DNA sequence: TGTGCCAGCAGTTACCAAGAGGCAGGGGTTACAGATACGCAGTATTTT. Protein: CASSYQEAGVTDTQYF.

The chain joins TRBV6-2 or TRBV6-3 to TRBJ1-2; 8 bases line up with TRBD1. The J segment lost 6 bases and the V segment lost 0 bases, leaving 9 bases of the junction unmatched. Germline V gives CDR1 MNHEY, CDR2 SVGEGT. The CDR3 loop spans 16 amino acids. Here the CDR3 reads CASSYSQGARLDGYTF. Here the CDR3 DNA reads TGTGCCAGCAGTTACTCGCAGGGGGCGCGCCTGGATGGCTACACCTTC.

The J gene is TRBJ1-5, the V gene TRBV6-5; D not resolved. CDR1 is MNHEY and CDR2 is SVGAGI in the germline V gene. The CDR3 loop spans 13 amino acids. Trimming left V 0 bases short and J 6 bases short, with 6 bases between. The CDR3 coding sequence is TGTGCCAGCAGTTACTCGGGAGCTCAGCCCCAGCATTTT. Its translation: CASSYSGAQPQHF.

Note on this clone: Other nucleotide sequences in the sample specify the same CDR3. The chain combines TRBV19 with TRBJ2-1, with TRBD1 identical over 7 bases. Germline lookup yields CDR1 LNHDA and CDR2 SQIVND (reference sequence). Trimming at V came to 10 bases and at J to 1 base, leaving 7 bases not matched to a gene. The CDR3 length is 14 residues. DNA of the CDR3: TGTGCCACCACCAGGGACAGTTCCTACAATGAGCAGTTCTTC. Translation: CATTRDSSYNEQFF.

Written as DNA, the CDR3 is TGTGCCAGCAGCTTGGGACTAGCTTCAGATACGCAGTATTTT. This sequence encodes CASSLGLASDTQYF. The chain links TRBV11-3 to TRBJ2-3; 9 nucleotides line up with TRBD2. Germline V gives CDR1 SGHNT, CDR2 YENEEA. V trimming: 3 bases; J trimming: 4 bases; junction bases outside the gene matches: 2. The CDR3 has 14 amino acids.

V gene TRBV5-1 combines with J gene TRBJ2-1; 7 bases fit TRBD1. CDR1 is SGHRS and CDR2 is YFSETQ in the germline V gene. The CDR3 sequence is 15 residues long. V trimming: 4 bases; J trimming: 5 bases; junction bases outside the gene matches: 9. DNA of the CDR3: TGCGCCAGCAGCCGTGTTGGGACAGAAAACAATGAGCAGTTCTTC. It encodes CASSRVGTENNEQFF.

V is TRBV18 and J is TRBJ2-3; tentatively, D is TRBD2 (6 bases). The CDR3 is 16 amino acids. Between the trimmed V and J ends, which lost 1 base and 4 bases, there was a span of 15 bases. CDR1 and CDR2 from the germline V gene are KGHSH and LQKENI. The CDR3 nucleotides read TGTGCCAGCTCACCACTCTTGAGGGAGGTTCCAGATACGCAGTATTTT. It specifies CASSPLLREVPDTQYF.

This rearrangement joins TRBV9 to TRBJ2-1; D is ambiguous. Trimming took 0 bases from V and 0 from J, leaving 19 bases between them. The length of the CDR3 is 19 residues. Germline V lookup: CDR1 SGDLS, CDR2 YYNGEE. CDR3 region: CASSVAPPGHLSSYNEQFF. CDR3 DNA sequence: TGTGCCAGCAGCGTAGCTCCCCCAGGCCACCTAAGCTCCTACAATGAGCAGTTCTTC.

The chain is built from TRBV5-6 and TRBJ1-1; D perhaps matches TRBD1 (5 bases). The CDR3 has 17 amino acids. Germline-derived CDR1 and CDR2 are SGHDT and YYEEEE. With 0 bases removed from V and 0 bases from J, the gap between germline ends came to 15 bases. The CDR3 sequence is CASSLGPGGWVNTEAFF. In DNA form, the CDR3 reads TGTGCCAGCAGCTTGGGGCCGGGGGGATGGGTGAACACTGAAGCTTTCTTT.

The chain is built from TRBV6-5 and TRBJ2-3, with TRBD2 matching over 10 bases. The length of the CDR3 is 13 residues. Trimming at V came to 8 bases and at J to 6 bases, leaving 5 bases not matched to a gene. CDR1 MNHEY and CDR2 SVGAGI come from the germline V gene. The CDR3 loop reads CASERGGADTQYF. CDR3 sequence (DNA): TGTGCCAGCGAGCGGGGGGGCGCTGATACGCAGTATTTT.

V gene TRBV11-2 combines with J gene TRBJ1-1, with a possible D match to TRBD1 (6 bases). Germline values: CDR1 SGHAT, CDR2 FQNNGV. Trimming took off 5 bases at V and 4 bases at J, with 17 bases between the two ends. The CDR3 is 15 amino acids. The DNA of the CDR3 is TGTGCCAGCAGCCCTGGACAGTTAGTCGCCACTGAAGCTTTCTTT. It is translated as CASSPGQLVATEAFF. Supplemented by reference TRBV11-2 and TRBJ1-1, the full variable domain reads EAGVAQSPRYKIIEKRQSVAFWCNPISGHATLYWYQQILGQGPKLLIQFQNNGVVDDSQLPKDRFSAERLKGVDSTLKIQPAKLEDSAVYLCASSPGQLVATEAFFGQGTRLTVV.

CDR3 loop: CASSFYDNQPQHF. CDR3 bases: TGTGCCAGCAGTTTCTACGACAATCAGCCCCAGCATTTT. The chain joins TRBV12-3 or TRBV12-4 to TRBJ1-5; D ambiguous. The CDR3 length is 13 residues. Trimming took 3 bases from V and 3 from J, leaving 6 bases between them.

The chain couples TRBV11-1 to TRBJ1-2; 7 bases are shared with TRBD1. Germline V gene data show CDR1 as SGHAT and CDR2 as FQDESV (reference sequence). The CDR3 runs to 15 residues. V gave up 5 bases and J gave up 0 bases; unmatched junction bases: 6. CDR3 coding DNA: TGTGCCAGCAGCCCTAGGGACAGATCTAACTATGGCTACACCTTC. Encoded protein: CASSPRDRSNYGYTF.